This T cell receptor (beta chain) was sequenced for a study of CD8+CD57+ T cells in acquired aplastic anemia. Profiles of TCR beta VDJ and CDR3 were generated from a genomic DNA template. TCRdb called the reads again in MiXCR, with one record for every CDR3 protein. The data contain about 240,000 distinct CDR3 sequences, around 43% of them singletons. Many counts were recorded for this clonotype. An expansion of CD8+CD57+ cells by flow cytometry had been shown in patients chosen for sequencing. Blood came from patients not yet given any therapy. This receptor was obtained from a human donor with aplastic anemia. The source material was sorted CD4+, CD8+, or CD8+CD57+ T cells (not recorded which) from PBMCs.

In DNA, the CDR3 is TGCGCCAGCAGCCCCGCAGACAGGGTGTGGGAAGATACGCAGTATTTT. Its translation: CASSPADRVWEDTQYF. The chain links TRBV5-1 to TRBJ2-3; TRBD1 matches 7 bases. Germline V gives CDR1 SGHRS, CDR2 YFSETQ. This CDR3 is 16 amino acids long. The trim removed 4 bases at V and 5 bases at J, leaving 13 bases unmatched.